The rows below give T cell receptor beta chains drawn from one sample of a study of cytomegalovirus exposure and HLA in healthy donors. Produced via immunoSEQ multiplex PCR; TCRdb's table is partial and in-frame only. Among 63,000 or so clones listed, roughly 75% were seen once. The sequencing input was PBMCs. Source of these receptors: a woman in her twenties or thirties in good health and CMV-seronegative. CDR3s include the opening cysteine and the closing phenylalanine or tryptophan. D genes are given only for firm matches. Only some rows state a clone size, as once, few, many or a class for expanded clones.

j_call: TRBJ2-7; clone_size: .; v_call: TRBV5-6; d_call: TRBD2; cdr3_nt: TGTGCCAGCAGCTCGGGACTAGTTTACGAGCAGTACTTC; cdr3_aa: CASSSGLVYEQYF
j_call: TRBJ2-1; clone_size: few; v_call: TRBV6-5; d_call: TRBD2; cdr3_nt: TGTGCCAGCAGTCTAGCGGGAAACTCCTACAATGAGCAGTTCTTC; cdr3_aa: CASSLAGNSYNEQFF
j_call: TRBJ2-1; clone_size: .; v_call: TRBV19; d_call: .; cdr3_nt: TGTGCCAGTAGTAGCAGGGTCAAGGGCAATGAGCAGTTCTTC; cdr3_aa: CASSSRVKGNEQFF
j_call: TRBJ1-1; clone_size: .; v_call: TRBV29-1; d_call: TRBD1; cdr3_nt: TGCAGCGTCGACAGGGAGAACACTGAAGCTTTCTTT; cdr3_aa: CSVDRENTEAFF
j_call: TRBJ2-1; clone_size: many; v_call: TRBV7-2; d_call: TRBD2; cdr3_nt: TGTGCCGGCTCAACCCCCGGACTAGACGACAATGAGCAGTTCTTC; cdr3_aa: CAGSTPGLDDNEQFF
j_call: TRBJ1-2; clone_size: .; v_call: TRBV20-1; d_call: .; cdr3_nt: TGCAGTGCTTTCAGGGATGGCTACACCTTC; cdr3_aa: CSAFRDGYTF
j_call: TRBJ2-1; clone_size: once; v_call: TRBV9; d_call: TRBD2; cdr3_nt: TGTGCCAGCAGCCGACTAGCGAGCAATGAGCAGTTCTTC; cdr3_aa: CASSRLASNEQFF
j_call: TRBJ1-6; clone_size: .; v_call: TRBV7-2; d_call: .; cdr3_nt: TGTGCCAGCAGCTTTTCCAGCGGCTATAATTCACCCCTCCACTTT; cdr3_aa: CASSFSSGYNSPLHF
j_call: TRBJ1-6; clone_size: .; v_call: TRBV5-1; d_call: TRBD1; cdr3_nt: TGCGCCAGCAGCGAAGGGGGCGCAGATAATTCACCCCTCCACTTT; cdr3_aa: CASSEGGADNSPLHF
j_call: TRBJ2-7; clone_size: few; v_call: TRBV5-4; d_call: .; cdr3_nt: TGTGCCAGCAGCCCGACAGGTGCGTCCTACGAGCAGTACTTC; cdr3_aa: CASSPTGASYEQYF
j_call: TRBJ1-5; clone_size: .; v_call: TRBV6-5; d_call: TRBD1; cdr3_nt: TGTGCCAGCAGTCCAGACAGGGGTCAGCCCCAGCATTTT; cdr3_aa: CASSPDRGQPQHF
j_call: TRBJ1-1; clone_size: .; v_call: TRBV9; d_call: .; cdr3_nt: TGTGCCAGCAGCGTAGCGACAGGCGGCACTGAAGCTTTCTTT; cdr3_aa: CASSVATGGTEAFF
j_call: TRBJ1-1; clone_size: .; v_call: TRBV15; d_call: TRBD1; cdr3_nt: TGTGCCACCAGCAAAGGACAGGAGAACACTGAAGCTTTCTTT; cdr3_aa: CATSKGQENTEAFF
j_call: TRBJ1-1; clone_size: once; v_call: TRBV5-1; d_call: .; cdr3_nt: TGCGCCAGCAGCTTGGCTGACTGGGACACTGAAGCTTTCTTT; cdr3_aa: CASSLADWDTEAFF
j_call: TRBJ1-1; clone_size: .; v_call: TRBV10-3; d_call: .; cdr3_nt: TGTGCCATCGGGACAAAATCGAACACTGAAGCTTTCTTT; cdr3_aa: CAIGTKSNTEAFF
j_call: TRBJ2-3; clone_size: once; v_call: TRBV10-1; d_call: .; cdr3_nt: TGCGCCAGCAGTGAGTCGGAGGGAGGCGCAGATACGCAGTATTTT; cdr3_aa: CASSESEGGADTQYF
j_call: TRBJ2-2; clone_size: few; v_call: TRBV30; d_call: .; cdr3_nt: TGTGCCTGGAGCCCCTTCACCGGGGAGCTGTTTTTT; cdr3_aa: CAWSPFTGELFF
j_call: TRBJ2-1; clone_size: .; v_call: TRBV4-3; d_call: TRBD1; cdr3_nt: TGCGCCAGCAGCCAAGATTTCGTGAGGGGGCGACGTGACTTTAACAATGAGCAGTTCTTC; cdr3_aa: CASSQDFVRGRRDFNNEQFF
j_call: TRBJ2-2; clone_size: .; v_call: TRBV4-2; d_call: .; cdr3_nt: TGTGCCAGCAGCGAATCGGGGAGGCTCCCTTACACCGGGGAGCTGTTTTTT; cdr3_aa: CASSESGRLPYTGELFF
j_call: TRBJ1-5; clone_size: once; v_call: TRBV6-5; d_call: .; cdr3_nt: TGTGCCAGCAGTCCAAGGGGGGGTCAGCCCCAGCATTTT; cdr3_aa: CASSPRGGQPQHF
j_call: TRBJ2-1; clone_size: few; v_call: TRBV4-1; d_call: .; cdr3_nt: TGCGCCAGCAGCCAAGTGCAGGGAAGGATTGAGCAGTTCTTC; cdr3_aa: CASSQVQGRIEQFF
j_call: TRBJ1-6; clone_size: .; v_call: TRBV28; d_call: TRBD1; cdr3_nt: TGTGCCAGCAATTCAGCCGGGACAGCCACCTATAATTCACCCCTCCACTTT; cdr3_aa: CASNSAGTATYNSPLHF
j_call: TRBJ2-7; clone_size: .; v_call: TRBV5-1; d_call: TRBD1; cdr3_nt: TGCGCCAGCAGCCGCGATCCGGACAGGGACTCCTACGAGCAGTACTTC; cdr3_aa: CASSRDPDRDSYEQYF
j_call: TRBJ1-2; clone_size: .; v_call: TRBV6-1; d_call: TRBD1; cdr3_nt: TGTGCCACCCAGGACAGGAGCCCACTTGGCTACACCTTC; cdr3_aa: CATQDRSPLGYTF
j_call: TRBJ1-3; clone_size: .; v_call: TRBV25-1; d_call: .; cdr3_nt: TGTGCCAGCAGTGATCCCTGGACAGTAGGGAACACCATATATTTT; cdr3_aa: CASSDPWTVGNTIYF
j_call: TRBJ2-5; clone_size: .; v_call: TRBV30; d_call: .; cdr3_nt: TGTGCCGGGAGCCTAACTGAGACCCAGTACTTC; cdr3_aa: CAGSLTETQYF
j_call: TRBJ2-7; clone_size: .; v_call: TRBV15; d_call: TRBD2; cdr3_nt: TGTGCCACCAGCACCGACCAGCGGGAGGCCTACGAGCAGTACTTC; cdr3_aa: CATSTDQREAYEQYF
j_call: TRBJ1-2; clone_size: .; v_call: TRBV1; d_call: .; cdr3_nt: TGCACCAGCAGCCAAGACAGAAGGGACAGGGCCTATGGCTACACCTTC; cdr3_aa: CTSSQDRRDRAYGYTF
j_call: TRBJ2-7; clone_size: .; v_call: TRBV4-1; d_call: TRBD2; cdr3_nt: TGCGCCAGCAGCGTCCGGTCGGCTAGCGGCTCCTACGAGCAGTACTTC; cdr3_aa: CASSVRSASGSYEQYF
j_call: TRBJ2-1; clone_size: .; v_call: TRBV6-5; d_call: .; cdr3_nt: TGTGCCAGCAGTTACACTACTCTCTCCTACAATGAGCAGTTCTTC; cdr3_aa: CASSYTTLSYNEQFF
j_call: TRBJ1-1; clone_size: .; v_call: TRBV15; d_call: .; cdr3_nt: TGTGCCACCAGCGCCAGACAGAACTTGAACACTGAAGCTTTCTTT; cdr3_aa: CATSARQNLNTEAFF
j_call: TRBJ1-1; clone_size: .; v_call: TRBV19; d_call: .; cdr3_nt: TGTGCCAGTAGTGGGCTCGAAGAAGCTTTCTTT; cdr3_aa: CASSGLEEAFF
j_call: TRBJ1-3; clone_size: .; v_call: TRBV30; d_call: .; cdr3_nt: TGTGCCTGGAGTGTAACGCGGACATCACGGACGGGAAACACCATATATTTT; cdr3_aa: CAWSVTRTSRTGNTIYF
j_call: TRBJ2-1; clone_size: few; v_call: TRBV14; d_call: .; cdr3_nt: TGTGCCAGCAGTCTAAACTATGAGCAGTTCTTC; cdr3_aa: CASSLNYEQFF
j_call: TRBJ1-5; clone_size: .; v_call: TRBV6-4; d_call: TRBD1; cdr3_nt: TGTGCCAGCAGCCCGGGACAGGGATCAAGCAATCAGCCCCAGCATTTT; cdr3_aa: CASSPGQGSSNQPQHF
j_call: TRBJ1-5; clone_size: once; v_call: TRBV7-2; d_call: TRBD1; cdr3_nt: TGTGCCAGCAGCTTAGAGGGGGCGAGCAATCAGCCCCAGCATTTT; cdr3_aa: CASSLEGASNQPQHF
j_call: TRBJ2-1; clone_size: .; v_call: TRBV2; d_call: .; cdr3_nt: TGTGCCAGCAGTGAAGCCCCGGGTTCTTCCTACAATGAGCAGTTCTTC; cdr3_aa: CASSEAPGSSYNEQFF
j_call: TRBJ2-5; clone_size: .; v_call: TRBV4-1; d_call: .; cdr3_nt: TGCGCCAGCAGCCAAGTGAGGGGGGGGGACTTGGAGACCCAGTACTTC; cdr3_aa: CASSQVRGGDLETQYF
j_call: TRBJ1-1; clone_size: .; v_call: TRBV10-3; d_call: .; cdr3_nt: TGTGCCATCGGGGGCGGTCGCACTGAAGCTTTCTTT; cdr3_aa: CAIGGGRTEAFF
j_call: TRBJ1-4; clone_size: .; v_call: TRBV5-1; d_call: .; cdr3_nt: TGCGCCAGCAGCTTAGGGGCGGTGTTGGAACGAAATGAAAAACTGTTTTTT; cdr3_aa: CASSLGAVLERNEKLFF
j_call: TRBJ1-4; clone_size: .; v_call: TRBV30; d_call: .; cdr3_nt: TGTGCCTGGAGTGTGGGTGGGAGGGAAAGAGAAAAACTGTTTTTT; cdr3_aa: CAWSVGGREREKLFF
j_call: TRBJ2-5; clone_size: .; v_call: TRBV30; d_call: .; cdr3_nt: TGTGCCTGGGCGACAGGACCTGGGACCCAGTACTTC; cdr3_aa: CAWATGPGTQYF
j_call: TRBJ1-1; clone_size: .; v_call: TRBV30; d_call: .; cdr3_nt: TGTGCCTGGAGTGAGTATAGGAGGAACACTGAAGCTTTCTTT; cdr3_aa: CAWSEYRRNTEAFF
j_call: TRBJ2-3; clone_size: few; v_call: TRBV6-4; d_call: .; cdr3_nt: TGTGCCAGCAGTGACGGGGGGGCCGCAGATACGCAGTATTTT; cdr3_aa: CASSDGGAADTQYF
j_call: TRBJ2-3; clone_size: .; v_call: TRBV2; d_call: TRBD2; cdr3_nt: TGTGCCAGCAGTTGGGCTAGCGGGGACACAGATACGCAGTATTTT; cdr3_aa: CASSWASGDTDTQYF
j_call: TRBJ1-6; clone_size: once; v_call: TRBV4-1; d_call: .; cdr3_nt: TGCGCCAGCAGCCCTACGGCCGACCCAATGGGCTCACCCCTCCACTTT; cdr3_aa: CASSPTADPMGSPLHF
j_call: TRBJ1-5; clone_size: .; v_call: TRBV29-1; d_call: TRBD1; cdr3_nt: TGCAGCGTCAGGGACAGTAGCAATCAGCCCCAGCATTTT; cdr3_aa: CSVRDSSNQPQHF
j_call: TRBJ1-5; clone_size: .; v_call: TRBV4-3; d_call: .; cdr3_nt: TGCGCCAGCAGCCAAGATGAGCGCCAGCCCCAGCATTTT; cdr3_aa: CASSQDERQPQHF
j_call: TRBJ2-7; clone_size: few; v_call: TRBV2; d_call: .; cdr3_nt: TGTGCCAGCACCCGAGACTGGAGCTCCTACGAGCAGTACTTC; cdr3_aa: CASTRDWSSYEQYF
j_call: TRBJ2-1; clone_size: .; v_call: TRBV18; d_call: TRBD2; cdr3_nt: TGTGCCAGCTCACCACTGGTAGCGGGAGTAAATGAGCAGTTCTTC; cdr3_aa: CASSPLVAGVNEQFF
j_call: TRBJ2-7; clone_size: .; v_call: TRBV7-2; d_call: TRBD2; cdr3_nt: TGTGCCAGCGGGGAATCTGGACTAGCGGCCTCCTACGAGCAGTACTTC; cdr3_aa: CASGESGLAASYEQYF